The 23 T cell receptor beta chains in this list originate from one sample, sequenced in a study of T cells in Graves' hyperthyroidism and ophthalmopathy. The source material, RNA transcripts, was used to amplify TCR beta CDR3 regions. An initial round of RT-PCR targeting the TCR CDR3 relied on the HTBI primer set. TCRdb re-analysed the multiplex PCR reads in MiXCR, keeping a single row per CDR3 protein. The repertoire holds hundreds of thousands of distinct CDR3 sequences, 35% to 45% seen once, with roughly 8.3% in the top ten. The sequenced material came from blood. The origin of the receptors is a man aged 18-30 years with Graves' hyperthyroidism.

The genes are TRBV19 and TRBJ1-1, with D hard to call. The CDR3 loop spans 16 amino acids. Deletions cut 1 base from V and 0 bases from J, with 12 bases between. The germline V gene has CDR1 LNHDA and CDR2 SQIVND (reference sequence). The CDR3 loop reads CASSIVAVRMNTEAFF. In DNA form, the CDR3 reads TGTGCCAGTAGTATAGTGGCAGTGCGGATGAACACTGAAGCTTTCTTT.

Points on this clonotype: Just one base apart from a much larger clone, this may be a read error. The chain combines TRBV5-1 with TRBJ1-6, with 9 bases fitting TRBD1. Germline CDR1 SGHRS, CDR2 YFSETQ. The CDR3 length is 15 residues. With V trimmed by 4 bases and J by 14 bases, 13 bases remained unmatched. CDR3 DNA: TGCGCCAGCAGCGGAGAAACAGGGGGCGCAGTGGCCCTCCACTTT. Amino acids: CASSGETGGAVALHF.

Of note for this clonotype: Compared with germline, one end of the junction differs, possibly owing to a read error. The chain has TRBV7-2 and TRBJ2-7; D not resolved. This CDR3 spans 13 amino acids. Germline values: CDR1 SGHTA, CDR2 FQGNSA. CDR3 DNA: TGCGCCAGCAGCCAAGTTAGTCTGAAGGAGCAGTACTTC. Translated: CASSQVSLKEQYF.

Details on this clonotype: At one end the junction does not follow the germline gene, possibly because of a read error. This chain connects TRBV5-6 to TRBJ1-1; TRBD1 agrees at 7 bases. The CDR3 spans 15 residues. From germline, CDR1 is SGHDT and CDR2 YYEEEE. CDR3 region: CASSTGQALNTEAFF. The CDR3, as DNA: TGTGCCAGCAGCACCGGACAGGCGCTAAACACTGAGGCTTTCTTT.

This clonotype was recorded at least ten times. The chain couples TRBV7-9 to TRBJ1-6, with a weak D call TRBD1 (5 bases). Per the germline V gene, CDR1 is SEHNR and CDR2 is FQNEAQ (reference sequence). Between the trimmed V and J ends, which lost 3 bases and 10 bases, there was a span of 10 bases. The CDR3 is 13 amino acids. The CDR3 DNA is TGTGCCAGCAGCTTTAGGGGAGGCTCACCCCTCCACTTT. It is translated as CASSFRGGSPLHF.

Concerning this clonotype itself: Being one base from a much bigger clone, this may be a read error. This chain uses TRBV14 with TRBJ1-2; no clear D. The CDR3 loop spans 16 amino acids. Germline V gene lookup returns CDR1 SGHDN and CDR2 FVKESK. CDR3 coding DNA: TGTGCCAGCAGGCAAGCGTCATTTCGGGATTCCTATGGCTACACCTTC. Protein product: CASRQASFRDSYGYTF.

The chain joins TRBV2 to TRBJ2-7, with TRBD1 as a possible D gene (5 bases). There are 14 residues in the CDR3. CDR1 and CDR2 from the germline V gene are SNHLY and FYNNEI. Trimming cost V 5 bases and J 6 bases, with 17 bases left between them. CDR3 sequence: CASSPKSLRGEQYF. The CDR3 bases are TGTGCCAGCAGTCCTAAATCGTTAAGGGGCGAGCAGTACTTC.

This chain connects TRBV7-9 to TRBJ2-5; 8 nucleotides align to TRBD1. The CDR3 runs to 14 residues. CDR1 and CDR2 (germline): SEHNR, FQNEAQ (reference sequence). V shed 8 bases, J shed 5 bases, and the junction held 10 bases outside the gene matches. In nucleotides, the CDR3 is TGTGCCAGCGGTCCTACAGGGGGATGGGAGACCCAGTACTTC. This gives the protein CASGPTGGWETQYF.

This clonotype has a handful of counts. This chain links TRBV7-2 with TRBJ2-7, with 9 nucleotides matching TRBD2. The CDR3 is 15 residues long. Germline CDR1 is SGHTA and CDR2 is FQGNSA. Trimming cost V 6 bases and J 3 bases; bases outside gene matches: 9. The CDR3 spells CASRGLAGALYEQYF. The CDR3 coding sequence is TGTGCCAGCAGGGGGTTAGCGGGAGCACTCTACGAGCAGTACTTC.

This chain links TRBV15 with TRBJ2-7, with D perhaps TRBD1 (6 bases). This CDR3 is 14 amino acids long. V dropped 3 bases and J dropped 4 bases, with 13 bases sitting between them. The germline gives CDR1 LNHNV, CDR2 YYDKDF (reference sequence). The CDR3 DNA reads TGTGCCACCAGCAGCGGACAGATCGGGTACGAGCAGTACGTC. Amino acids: CATSSGQIGYEQYV.

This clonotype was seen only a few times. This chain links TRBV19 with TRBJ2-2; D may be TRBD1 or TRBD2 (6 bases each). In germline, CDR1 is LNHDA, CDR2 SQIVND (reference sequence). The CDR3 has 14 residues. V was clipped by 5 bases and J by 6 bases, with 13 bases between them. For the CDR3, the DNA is TGTGCCAGTAGTCAAGGAGGGGGTTCCGGGGAGCTGTTTTTT. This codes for CASSQGGGSGELFF.

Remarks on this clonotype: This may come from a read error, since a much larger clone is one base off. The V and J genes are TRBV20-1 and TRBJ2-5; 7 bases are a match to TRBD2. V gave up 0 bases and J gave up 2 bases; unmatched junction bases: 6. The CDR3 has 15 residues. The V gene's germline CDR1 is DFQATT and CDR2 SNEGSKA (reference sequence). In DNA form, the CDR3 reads TGCAGTGCTAGAGATATGCGAGCGGGGCAAGAGACCCAGTACTTC. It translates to CSARDMRAGQETQYF.

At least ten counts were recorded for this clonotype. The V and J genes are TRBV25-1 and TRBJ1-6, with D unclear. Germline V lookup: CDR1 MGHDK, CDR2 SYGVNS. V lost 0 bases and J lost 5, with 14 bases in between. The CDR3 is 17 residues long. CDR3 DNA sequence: TGTGCCAGCAGTGAATATTCGGACGGGGAAGATAATTCACCCCTCCACTTT. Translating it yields CASSEYSDGEDNSPLHF.

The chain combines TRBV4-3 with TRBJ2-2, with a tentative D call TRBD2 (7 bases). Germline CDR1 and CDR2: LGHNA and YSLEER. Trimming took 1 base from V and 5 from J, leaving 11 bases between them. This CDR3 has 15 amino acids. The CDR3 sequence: CASSQVGGGTGELFF. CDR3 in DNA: TGCGCCAGCAGCCAAGTGGGAGGGGGGACCGGGGAGCTGTTTTTT.

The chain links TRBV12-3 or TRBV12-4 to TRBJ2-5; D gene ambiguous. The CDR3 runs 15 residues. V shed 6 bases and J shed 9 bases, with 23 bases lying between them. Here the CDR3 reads CASRSEAWGGRPQYF. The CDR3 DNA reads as TGTGCCAGCAGATCTGAGGCTTGGGGTGGTAGACCCCAGTACTTC.

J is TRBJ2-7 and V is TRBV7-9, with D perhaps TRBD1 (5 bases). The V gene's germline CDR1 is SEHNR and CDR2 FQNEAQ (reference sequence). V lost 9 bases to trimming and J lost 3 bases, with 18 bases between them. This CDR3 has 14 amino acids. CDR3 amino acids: CASSRSTGDYEQYF. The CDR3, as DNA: TGTGCCAGTAGTAGGAGCACAGGAGACTACGAGCAGTACTTC.

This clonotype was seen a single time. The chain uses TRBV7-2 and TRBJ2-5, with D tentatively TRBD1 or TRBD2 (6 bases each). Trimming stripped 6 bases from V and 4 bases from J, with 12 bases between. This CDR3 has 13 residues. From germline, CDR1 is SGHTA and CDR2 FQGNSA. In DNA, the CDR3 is TGTGCCAGCAGAGGGGGGACCCGAGAGACCCAGTACTTC. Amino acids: CASRGGTRETQYF.

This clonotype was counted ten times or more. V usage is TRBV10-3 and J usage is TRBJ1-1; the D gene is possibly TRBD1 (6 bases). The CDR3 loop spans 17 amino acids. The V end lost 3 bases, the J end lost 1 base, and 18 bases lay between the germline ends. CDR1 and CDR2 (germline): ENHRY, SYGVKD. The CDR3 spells CAISDLARGAKNTEAFF. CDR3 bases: TGTGCCATCAGTGATCTGGCTCGGGGGGCGAAGAACACTGAAGCTTTCTTT.

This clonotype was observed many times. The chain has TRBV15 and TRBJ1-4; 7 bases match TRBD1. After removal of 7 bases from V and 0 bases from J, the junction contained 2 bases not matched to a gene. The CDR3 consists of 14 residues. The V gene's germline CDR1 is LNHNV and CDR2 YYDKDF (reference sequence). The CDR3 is CATTTGATNEKLFF. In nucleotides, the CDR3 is TGTGCCACCACCACAGGGGCAACTAATGAAAAACTGTTTTTT. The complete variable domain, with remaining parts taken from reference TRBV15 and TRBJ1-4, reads DAMVIQNPRYQVTQFGKPVTLSCSQTLNHNVMYWYQQKSSQAPKLLFHYYDKDFNNEADTPDNFQSRRPNTSFCFLDIRSPGLGDTAMYLCATTTGATNEKLFFGSGTQLSVL.

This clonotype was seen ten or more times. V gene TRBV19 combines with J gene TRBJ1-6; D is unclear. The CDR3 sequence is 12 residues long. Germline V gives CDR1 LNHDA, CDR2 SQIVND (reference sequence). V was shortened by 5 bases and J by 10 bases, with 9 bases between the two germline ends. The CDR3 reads CASSLAKSPLHF. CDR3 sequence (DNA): TGTGCCAGTAGTCTAGCGAAGTCACCCCTCCACTTT.

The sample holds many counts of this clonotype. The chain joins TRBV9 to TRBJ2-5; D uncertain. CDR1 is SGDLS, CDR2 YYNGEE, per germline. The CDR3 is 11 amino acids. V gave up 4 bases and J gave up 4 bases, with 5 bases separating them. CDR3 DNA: TGTGCCAGCAGCACGACAGAGACCCAGTACTTC. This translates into CASSTTETQYF.

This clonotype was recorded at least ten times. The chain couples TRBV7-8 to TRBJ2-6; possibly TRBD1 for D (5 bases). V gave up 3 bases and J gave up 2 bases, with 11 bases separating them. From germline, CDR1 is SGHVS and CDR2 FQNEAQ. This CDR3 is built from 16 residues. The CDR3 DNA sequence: TGTGCCAGCAGCTTCGTCAGGGTAACTGGGGCCAACGTCCTGACTTTC. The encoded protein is CASSFVRVTGANVLTF. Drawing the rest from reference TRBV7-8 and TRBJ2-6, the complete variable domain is GAGVSQSPRYKVAKRGQDVALRCDPISGHVSLFWYQQALGQGPEFLTYFQNEAQLDKSGLPSDRFFAERPEGSVSTLKIQRTQQEDSAVYLCASSFVRVTGANVLTFGAGSRLTVL.

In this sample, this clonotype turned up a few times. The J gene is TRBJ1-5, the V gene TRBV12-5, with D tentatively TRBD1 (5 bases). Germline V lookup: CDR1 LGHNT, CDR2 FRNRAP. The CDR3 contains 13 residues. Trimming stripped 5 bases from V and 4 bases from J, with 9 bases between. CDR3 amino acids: CASGTGTNQPQHF. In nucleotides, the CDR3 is TGTGCTAGTGGTACCGGGACTAATCAGCCCCAGCATTTT. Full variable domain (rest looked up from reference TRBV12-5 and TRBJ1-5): DARVTQTPRHKVTEMGQEVTMRCQPILGHNTVFWYRQTMMQGLELLAYFRNRAPLDDSGMPKDRFSAEMPDATLATLKIQPSEPRDSAVYFCASGTGTNQPQHFGDGTRLSIL.